The TCR beta chain described here comes from a study of cytomegalovirus exposure and HLA in healthy donors. Points on this clone: Its antigen is not known.

Trimming removed 5 bases from V and 1 base from J, with 9 bases in between. The CDR3 is 13 residues long. Germline CDR1 is SGHRS and CDR2 is YFSETQ. Study conclusions and caveats: HLA allele associations emerged for roughly 17,000 TCR beta sequences in a later analysis, at 0.05 false discovery rate.

PCR used 60 Vbeta primers and 13 Jbeta primers. TCRdb's copy holds only in-frame clones and misses some; the assay was immunoSEQ multiplex PCR. The table lists approximately 150,000 clones, 75% to 85% of them singletons. The rearrangement uses TRBV5-1 and TRBJ1-1; weak D call: TRBD1 (5 bases). Sequencing was done on a sample of PBMCs. This receptor was obtained from a woman in her fifties or sixties in good health and CMV-seropositive. The CDR3 spells CASSYGANTEAFF. DNA of the CDR3: TGCGCCAGCAGTTATGGGGCGAACACTGAAGCTTTCTTT.